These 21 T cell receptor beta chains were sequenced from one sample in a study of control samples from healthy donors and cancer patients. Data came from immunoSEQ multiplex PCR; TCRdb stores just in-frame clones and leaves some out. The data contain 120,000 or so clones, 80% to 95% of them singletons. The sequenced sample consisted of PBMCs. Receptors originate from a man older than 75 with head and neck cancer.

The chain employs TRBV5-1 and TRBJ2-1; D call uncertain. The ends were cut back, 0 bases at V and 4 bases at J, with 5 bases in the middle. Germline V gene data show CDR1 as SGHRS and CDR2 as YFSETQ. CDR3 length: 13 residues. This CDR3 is CASSLGPYNEQFF. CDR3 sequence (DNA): TGCGCCAGCAGCTTGGGACCGTACAATGAGCAGTTCTTC.

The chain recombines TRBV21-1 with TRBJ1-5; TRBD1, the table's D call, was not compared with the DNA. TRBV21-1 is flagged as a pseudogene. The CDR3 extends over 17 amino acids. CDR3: CARNGPLEWLSNQPQHF. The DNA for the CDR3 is TGTGCCAGAAATGGGCCCTTGGAATGGTTGAGCAATCAGCCCCAGCATTTT.

CDR3 sequence: CASSQGSLRGGREQFF. The CDR3 DNA reads TGCGCCAGCAGCCAGGGTTCGCTGCGGGGGGGCCGTGAGCAGTTCTTC. V and J are TRBV4-1 and TRBJ2-1; the match to TRBD2 covers 9 bases. The CDR3 length is 16 residues. Germline V gene sequence: CDR1 MGHRA, CDR2 YSYEKL. With 3 bases clipped from V and 9 bases from J, the junction kept 12 bases outside the gene matches.

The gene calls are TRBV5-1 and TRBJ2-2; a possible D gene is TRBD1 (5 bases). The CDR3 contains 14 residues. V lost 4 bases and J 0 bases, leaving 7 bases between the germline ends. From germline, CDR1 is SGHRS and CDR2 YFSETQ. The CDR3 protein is CASSLGPNTGELFF. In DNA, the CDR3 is TGCGCCAGCAGCCTGGGGCCGAACACCGGGGAGCTGTTTTTT.

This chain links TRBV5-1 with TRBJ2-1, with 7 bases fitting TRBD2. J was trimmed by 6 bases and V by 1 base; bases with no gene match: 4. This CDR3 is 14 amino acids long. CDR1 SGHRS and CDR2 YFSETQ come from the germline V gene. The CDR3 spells CASSLWGGPNEQFF. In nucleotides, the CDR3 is TGCGCCAGCAGCTTGTGGGGAGGGCCCAATGAGCAGTTCTTC. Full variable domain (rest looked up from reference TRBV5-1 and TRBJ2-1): KAGVTQTPRYLIKTRGQQVTLSCSPISGHRSVSWYQQTPGQGLQFLFEYFSETQRNKGNFPGRFSGRQFSNSRSEMNVSTLELGDSALYLCASSLWGGPNEQFFGPGTRLTVL.

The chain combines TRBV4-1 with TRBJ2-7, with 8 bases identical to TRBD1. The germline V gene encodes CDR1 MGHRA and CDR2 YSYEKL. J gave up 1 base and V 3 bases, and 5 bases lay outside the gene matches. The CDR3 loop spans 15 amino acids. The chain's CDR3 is CASSQSHRGSYEQYF. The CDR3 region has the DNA TGCGCCAGCAGCCAGTCGCACAGGGGGTCCTACGAGCAGTACTTC.

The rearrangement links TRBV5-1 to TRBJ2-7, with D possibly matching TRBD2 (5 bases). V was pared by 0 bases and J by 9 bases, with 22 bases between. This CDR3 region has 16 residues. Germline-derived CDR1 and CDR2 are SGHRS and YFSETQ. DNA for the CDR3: TGCGCCAGCAGCTTGGGTAACCCGACTGGAGGTGAGTGGCAGTACTTC. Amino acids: CASSLGNPTGGEWQYF.

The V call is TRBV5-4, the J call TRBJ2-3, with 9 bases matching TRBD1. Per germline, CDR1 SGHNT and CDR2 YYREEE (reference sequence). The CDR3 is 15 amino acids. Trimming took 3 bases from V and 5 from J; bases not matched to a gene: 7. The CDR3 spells CASSSPGQGKDTQYF. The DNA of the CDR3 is TGTGCCAGCAGCTCCCCTGGACAGGGGAAAGATACGCAGTATTTT.

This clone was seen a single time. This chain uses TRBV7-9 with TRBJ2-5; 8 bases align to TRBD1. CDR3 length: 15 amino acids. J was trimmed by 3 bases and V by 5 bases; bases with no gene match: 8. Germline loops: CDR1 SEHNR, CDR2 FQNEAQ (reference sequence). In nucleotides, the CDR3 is TGTGCCAGCAGCGGTAGTCCGGGACAGGAAGAGACCCAGTACTTC. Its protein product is CASSGSPGQEETQYF.

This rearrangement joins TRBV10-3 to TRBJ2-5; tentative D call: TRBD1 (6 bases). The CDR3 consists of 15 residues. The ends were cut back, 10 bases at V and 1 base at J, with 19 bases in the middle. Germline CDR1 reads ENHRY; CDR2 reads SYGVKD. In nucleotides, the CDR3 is TGTGCCACCGGGACACCAAGGGGTTCCCAAGAGACCCAGTACTTC. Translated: CATGTPRGSQETQYF.

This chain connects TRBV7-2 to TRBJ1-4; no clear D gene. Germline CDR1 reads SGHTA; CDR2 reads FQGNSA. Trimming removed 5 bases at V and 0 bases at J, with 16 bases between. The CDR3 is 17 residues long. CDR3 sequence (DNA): TGTGCCAGCAGCCCCGATTTCGGAAGCTCAACTAATGAAAAACTGTTTTTT. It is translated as CASSPDFGSSTNEKLFF.

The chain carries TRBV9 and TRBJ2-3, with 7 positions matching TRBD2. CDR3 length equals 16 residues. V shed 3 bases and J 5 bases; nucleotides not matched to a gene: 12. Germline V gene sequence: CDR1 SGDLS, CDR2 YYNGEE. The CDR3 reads CASSATSAGAEDTQYF. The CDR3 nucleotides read TGTGCCAGCAGCGCCACCTCTGCGGGAGCGGAAGATACGCAGTATTTT.

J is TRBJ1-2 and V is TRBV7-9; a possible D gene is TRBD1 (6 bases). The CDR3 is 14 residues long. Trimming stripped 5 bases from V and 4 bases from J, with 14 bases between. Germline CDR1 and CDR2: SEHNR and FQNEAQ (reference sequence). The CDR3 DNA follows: TGTGCCAGCAGCCACTCAGGGGAATCCTATGGCTACACCTTC. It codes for CASSHSGESYGYTF.

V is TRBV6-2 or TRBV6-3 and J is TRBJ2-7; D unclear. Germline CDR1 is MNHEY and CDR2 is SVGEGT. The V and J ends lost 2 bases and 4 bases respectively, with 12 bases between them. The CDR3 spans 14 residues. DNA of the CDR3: TGTGCCAGCAGTTACGCAGGCCCATTTTACGAGCAGTACTTC. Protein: CASSYAGPFYEQYF.

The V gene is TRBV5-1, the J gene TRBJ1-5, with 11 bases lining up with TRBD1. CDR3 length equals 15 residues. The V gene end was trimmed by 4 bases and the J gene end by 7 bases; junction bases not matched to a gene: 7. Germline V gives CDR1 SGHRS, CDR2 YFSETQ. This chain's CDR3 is CASSRDRGFGQPQHF. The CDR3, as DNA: TGCGCCAGCAGCAGGGACAGGGGGTTCGGACAGCCCCAGCATTTT.

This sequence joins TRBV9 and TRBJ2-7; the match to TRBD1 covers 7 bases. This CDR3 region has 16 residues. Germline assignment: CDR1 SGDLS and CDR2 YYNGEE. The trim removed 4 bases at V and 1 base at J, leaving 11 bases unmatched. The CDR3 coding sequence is TGTGCCAGCAGCCCCCTCCCAGGGGGACCTTCCTACGAGCAGTACTTC. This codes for CASSPLPGGPSYEQYF. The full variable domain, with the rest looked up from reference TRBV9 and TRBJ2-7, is DSGVTQTPKHLITATGQRVTLRCSPRSGDLSVYWYQQSLDQGLQFLIQYYNGEERAKGNILERFSAQQFPDLHSELNLSSLELGDSALYFCASSPLPGGPSYEQYFGPGTRLTVT.

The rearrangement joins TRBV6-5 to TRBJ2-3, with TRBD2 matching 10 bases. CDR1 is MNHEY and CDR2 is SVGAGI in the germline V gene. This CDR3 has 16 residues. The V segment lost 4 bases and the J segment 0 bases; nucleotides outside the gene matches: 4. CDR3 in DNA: TGTGCCAGCAGTTCAACTAGCGGGATTAGCACAGATACGCAGTATTTT. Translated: CASSSTSGISTDTQYF.

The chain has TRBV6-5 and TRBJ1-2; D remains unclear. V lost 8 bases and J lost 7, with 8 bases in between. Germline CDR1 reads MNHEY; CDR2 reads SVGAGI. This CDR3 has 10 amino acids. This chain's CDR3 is CASEEGGYTF. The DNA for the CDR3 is TGTGCCAGCGAGGAAGGTGGCTACACCTTC.

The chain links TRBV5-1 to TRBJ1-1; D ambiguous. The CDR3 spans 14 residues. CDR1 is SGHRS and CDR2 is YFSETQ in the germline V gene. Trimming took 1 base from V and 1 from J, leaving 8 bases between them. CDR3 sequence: CASSLTATNTEAFF. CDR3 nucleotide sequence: TGCGCCAGCAGCTTGACAGCAACGAACACTGAAGCTTTCTTT. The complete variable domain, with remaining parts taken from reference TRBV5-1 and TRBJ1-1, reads KAGVTQTPRYLIKTRGQQVTLSCSPISGHRSVSWYQQTPGQGLQFLFEYFSETQRNKGNFPGRFSGRQFSNSRSEMNVSTLELGDSALYLCASSLTATNTEAFFGQGTRLTVV.

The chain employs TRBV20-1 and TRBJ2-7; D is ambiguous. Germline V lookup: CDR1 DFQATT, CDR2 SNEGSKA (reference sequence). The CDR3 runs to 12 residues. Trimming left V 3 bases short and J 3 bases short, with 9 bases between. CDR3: CSASGQNYEQYF. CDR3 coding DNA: TGCAGTGCTAGTGGGCAGAACTACGAGCAGTACTTC.

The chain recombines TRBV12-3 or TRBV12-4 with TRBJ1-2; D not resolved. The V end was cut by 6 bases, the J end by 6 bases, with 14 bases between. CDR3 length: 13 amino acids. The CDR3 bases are TGTGCCAGCAGCACGCGTGGGATAGATGGCTACACCTTC. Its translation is CASSTRGIDGYTF.